The 26 T cell receptor beta chains below were found in one sample sequenced in a study of T cells in Graves' hyperthyroidism and ophthalmopathy. The investigators amplified TCR beta CDR3 regions from RNA transcripts. An initial round of RT-PCR targeting the TCR CDR3 relied on the HTBI primer set. Using its own MiXCR run on the multiplex PCR reads, TCRdb lists one record per CDR3 protein. The sample shows under 800,000 distinct CDR3 sequences, around 15% of them seen only once. Source material: blood. Receptor source: a woman in her late teens or twenties with Graves' hyperthyroidism.

This clonotype has a handful of counts. V is TRBV7-8 and J is TRBJ2-7, with TRBD2 matching 7 bases. The CDR3 is 15 residues long. The germline V gene has CDR1 SGHVS and CDR2 FQNEAQ. The V segment lost 5 bases and the J segment 2 bases; nucleotides outside the gene matches: 9. Written as DNA, the CDR3 is TGTGCCAGCAGCCCGGCGGGTGCGGGAGCCTACGAGCAGTACTTC. This codes for CASSPAGAGAYEQYF.

This clonotype appeared a few times. The chain uses TRBV18 and TRBJ1-4; 7 bases fit TRBD1. CDR1 and CDR2 from the germline V gene are KGHSH and LQKENI. The CDR3 contains 14 residues. V was pared by 2 bases and J by 10 bases, with 7 bases of the junction left unmatched. The CDR3 loop reads CASSPRDRVGKLFF. CDR3 bases: TGTGCCAGCTCACCAAGAGACAGGGTGGGAAAACTGTTTTTT.

The sample holds a few counts of this clonotype. J is TRBJ2-2 and V is TRBV7-9, with 7 bases fitting TRBD1. V shed 3 bases, J shed 5 bases, and the junction held 9 bases outside the gene matches. The germline gives CDR1 SEHNR, CDR2 FQNEAQ (reference sequence). There are 16 residues in the CDR3. CDR3 in amino acids: CASSFLGTEGTGELFF. The CDR3 region has the DNA TGTGCCAGCAGCTTCCTCGGGACAGAGGGGACCGGGGAGCTGTTTTTT. The entire variable domain, with the rest obtained from reference TRBV7-9 and TRBJ2-2, is as follows: DTGVSQNPRHKITKRGQNVTFRCDPISEHNRLYWYRQTLGQGPEFLTYFQNEAQLEKSRLLSDRFSAERPKGSFSTLEIQRTEQGDSAMYLCASSFLGTEGTGELFFGEGSRLTVL.

This clonotype has more than one count but fewer than ten. The chain has TRBV5-1 and TRBJ2-7; 12 bases map to TRBD2. Germline V gene sequence: CDR1 SGHRS, CDR2 YFSETQ. With V trimmed by 4 bases and J by 1 base, 3 bases remained unmatched. This CDR3 spans 15 amino acids. CDR3 nucleotides: TGCGCCAGCAGCGGGGGACTAGCGGGTTCCTACGAGCAGTACTTC. It codes for CASSGGLAGSYEQYF.

In this sample, this clonotype turned up many times. The rearrangement joins TRBV11-3 to TRBJ2-3; D gene uncertain. Germline CDR1 is SGHNT and CDR2 is YENEEA. This CDR3 is built from 14 residues. V gave up 5 bases and J gave up 4 bases, with 13 bases separating them. As DNA, the CDR3 is TGTGCCAGCAGCGATCGAGTGGCTCCAGATACGCAGTATTTT. Residues: CASSDRVAPDTQYF.

This clonotype came up many times. J is TRBJ2-4 and V is TRBV11-2; D is perhaps TRBD2 (6 bases). Looked up from germline, CDR1 is SGHAT and CDR2 is FQNNGV. V gave up 1 base and J gave up 7 bases, with 14 bases separating them. The CDR3 has 15 residues. CDR3 DNA: TGTGCCAGCAGCTTAGGTCCCGGGGGTTTGAACATTCAGTACTTC. It translates to CASSLGPGGLNIQYF.

At least ten counts were recorded for this clonotype. V usage is TRBV2 and J usage is TRBJ2-3; the match to TRBD2 covers 11 bases. The V and J ends lost 8 bases and 5 bases, in that order; junction bases with no gene match: 9. Germline V gene data show CDR1 as SNHLY and CDR2 as FYNNEI. This CDR3 is 15 amino acids long. The CDR3 spells CASSKLAGVGDTQYF. DNA for the CDR3: TGTGCCAGCTCCAAACTAGCGGGAGTAGGAGATACGCAGTATTTT.

CDR3 DNA sequence: TGTGCCAGCAGTTATGGTGGGGCAGGGGAGACCCAGTACTTC. Residues: CASSYGGAGETQYF. The chain couples TRBV6-2 or TRBV6-3 to TRBJ2-5, with D maybe TRBD1 (5 bases). From germline, CDR1 is MNHEY and CDR2 SVGEGT. The V end lost 3 bases, the J end lost 5 bases, and 13 bases lay between the germline ends. CDR3 length: 14 residues.

This clonotype appeared a few times. The chain combines TRBV6-1 with TRBJ1-1; no definite D call. From germline, CDR1 is MNHNS and CDR2 SASEGT. This CDR3 is built from 13 residues. Trimming cost V 2 bases and J 3 bases, with 7 bases left between them. This CDR3 is CASSESRDTEAFF. The CDR3 coding sequence is TGTGCCAGCAGTGAATCCCGGGACACTGAAGCTTTCTTT.

Many counts were recorded for this clonotype. The chain is built from TRBV9 and TRBJ2-7; 7 nucleotides agree with TRBD1. The trim removed 0 bases at V and 2 bases at J, leaving 5 bases unmatched. The CDR3 spans 15 residues. Germline V gene lookup returns CDR1 SGDLS and CDR2 YYNGEE. CDR3 DNA: TGTGCCAGCAGCGTAGGCAGGGGGATCGCCTACGAGCAGTACTTC. Residues: CASSVGRGIAYEQYF. Drawing the rest from reference TRBV9 and TRBJ2-7, the complete variable domain is DSGVTQTPKHLITATGQRVTLRCSPRSGDLSVYWYQQSLDQGLQFLIQYYNGEERAKGNILERFSAQQFPDLHSELNLSSLELGDSALYFCASSVGRGIAYEQYFGPGTRLTVT.

The sample holds one count of this clonotype. The rearrangement joins TRBV7-2 to TRBJ2-1, with 8 positions matching TRBD2. The germline V gene encodes CDR1 SGHTA and CDR2 FQGNSA. The J segment lost 0 bases and the V segment lost 4 bases, leaving 8 bases of the junction unmatched. The CDR3 sequence is 17 residues long. The CDR3, as DNA: TGTGCCAGCAGCTATAATTCCGGGACTAGCTCCTACAATGAGCAGTTCTTC. Translating it yields CASSYNSGTSSYNEQFF. Variable domain in full (rest from reference TRBV7-2 and TRBJ2-1): GAGVSQSPSNKVTEKGKDVELRCDPISGHTALYWYRQSLGQGLEFLIYFQGNSAPDKSGLPSDRFSAERTGGSVSTLTIQRTQQEDSAVYLCASSYNSGTSSYNEQFFGPGTRLTVL.

This clonotype was detected only a few times. J is TRBJ1-2 and V is TRBV2; TRBD1 matches 7 bases. J gave up 5 bases and V 5 bases, and 11 bases lay outside the gene matches. Germline CDR1 is SNHLY and CDR2 is FYNNEI. The CDR3 length is 15 residues. The CDR3: CASSTLSGTEYGYTF. The CDR3 bases are TGTGCCAGCAGTACCTTATCCGGGACAGAATATGGCTACACCTTC.

Remarks on this clonotype: It may be a read error: a sequence one base away is much more abundant. This rearrangement joins TRBV28 to TRBJ1-2; D is unclear. Germline V lookup: CDR1 MDHEN, CDR2 SYDVKM. The CDR3 loop spans 14 amino acids. The CDR3 bases are TGTGCCCGCAGTTTATGGAAGAATAACTATGGCTACACCTTC. Translating gives CARSLWKNNYGYTF.

The chain has TRBV9 and TRBJ2-2; possible D gene TRBD2, 6 bases. Trimming shortened V by 0 bases and J by 6 bases, and 18 bases separated the two germline ends. The CDR3 runs to 17 residues. Germline V gives CDR1 SGDLS, CDR2 YYNGEE. The CDR3 DNA follows: TGTGCCAGCAGCGTAGAACCGGGCGGGAAGTATGCCGGGGAGCTGTTTTTT. Protein product: CASSVEPGGKYAGELFF.

This clonotype occurred a few times. The chain is built from TRBV27 and TRBJ2-5; 11 bases match TRBD1. Germline trimming cut 6 bases from V and 7 bases from J; bases unmatched to any gene: 10. The V gene's germline CDR1 is MNHEY and CDR2 SMNVEV (reference sequence). This CDR3 has 15 amino acids. The DNA for the CDR3 is TGTGCCAGCAGGAAGCACGAGGGACAGGGGGGGACCCAGTACTTC. It encodes CASRKHEGQGGTQYF.

This clonotype was seen a handful of times. The chain employs TRBV4-1 and TRBJ1-5, with 9 bases matching TRBD1. Germline loops: CDR1 MGHRA, CDR2 YSYEKL. CDR3 size: 16 residues. V lost 5 bases, J lost 4 bases, and 9 bases stayed unmatched. CDR3 sequence reads: CASSEPGQGTNQPQHF. The CDR3 DNA follows: TGCGCCAGCAGCGAGCCGGGACAGGGAACGAATCAGCCCCAGCATTTT.

This clonotype was recorded many times. V and J are TRBV28 and TRBJ2-5; tentative D call: TRBD2 (6 bases). Germline CDR1 MDHEN, CDR2 SYDVKM. CDR3 length: 13 amino acids. Trimming stripped 5 bases from V and 5 bases from J, with 12 bases between. CDR3 nucleotides: TGTGCCAGCAGTGCTACTAGCCTGGAGACCCAGTACTTC. Encoded protein: CASSATSLETQYF.

This clonotype turned up a few times. This chain joins TRBV6-1 and TRBJ2-1, with D possibly matching TRBD2 (5 bases). The V gene lost 9 bases and the J gene lost 0 bases, with 12 bases spanning the gap. The CDR3 runs 14 residues. Germline V CDR1 and CDR2: MNHNS, SASEGT. The chain's CDR3 is CASNLEGSYNEQFF. The CDR3 region has the DNA TGTGCCAGTAATCTCGAGGGCTCCTACAATGAGCAGTTCTTC.

This clonotype was detected only a few times. The CDR3 spells CASSSRIAGEVGTDTQYF. DNA of the CDR3: TGTGCCAGCAGCTCAAGGATAGCGGGAGAGGTCGGCACAGATACGCAGTATTTT. This sequence joins TRBV7-2 and TRBJ2-3; 9 positions agree with TRBD2. CDR1 and CDR2 from the germline V gene are SGHTA and FQGNSA. J was trimmed by 1 base and V by 4 bases; bases with no gene match: 12. CDR3 length: 18 amino acids.

This clonotype came up a few times. The gene calls are TRBV6-1 and TRBJ2-3; D remains unclear. The CDR3 runs to 12 residues. Trimming pared 4 bases from V and 3 bases from J, leaving 5 bases between. The germline V gene encodes CDR1 MNHNS and CDR2 SASEGT. CDR3 in DNA: TGTGCCAGCAGTGTGACGACAGATACGCAGTATTTT. Its protein product is CASSVTTDTQYF.

This clonotype occurred many times. J is TRBJ1-4 and V is TRBV28; D perhaps matches TRBD1 (5 bases). The V gene lost 8 bases and the J gene lost 5 bases, with 18 bases spanning the gap. Germline V lookup: CDR1 MDHEN, CDR2 SYDVKM. This CDR3 spans 15 amino acids. The CDR3 DNA reads TGTGCCAGCCATGGGTTGGGCGCAGGGAATGAAAAACTGTTTTTT. Translating gives CASHGLGAGNEKLFF.

This clonotype showed up just a few times. V gene TRBV6-2 or TRBV6-3 combines with J gene TRBJ2-6; 9 nucleotides match TRBD1. With 1 base clipped from V and 2 bases from J, the junction kept 12 bases outside the gene matches. This CDR3 region has 20 residues. Per the germline V gene, CDR1 is MNHEY and CDR2 is SVGEGT. This chain's CDR3 is CASSYYPLGQGAAGANVLTF. The DNA of the CDR3 is TGTGCCAGCAGTTACTACCCCTTGGGACAGGGAGCGGCTGGGGCCAACGTCCTGACTTTC.

This clonotype was counted a few times. The chain uses TRBV27 and TRBJ2-7, with no clear D. V lost 7 bases and J lost 3, with 25 bases in between. Germline V gene sequence: CDR1 MNHEY, CDR2 SMNVEV (reference sequence). CDR3 length: 17 amino acids. Here the CDR3 reads CASTSNDRLYGCYEQYF. The CDR3 DNA follows: TGTGCCAGCACGTCTAACGATCGGCTTTATGGGTGCTACGAGCAGTACTTC.

The chain couples TRBV5-5 to TRBJ1-2; D gene unclear. This CDR3 has 15 amino acids. Trimming removed 6 bases at V and 1 base at J, with 16 bases between. The germline V gene encodes CDR1 SGHKS and CDR2 YYEKEE (reference sequence). CDR3 amino acids: CASTLEWSVNYGYTF. Here the CDR3 DNA reads TGTGCCAGCACCCTCGAGTGGTCGGTTAACTATGGCTACACCTTC.

For this clonotype: This sequence may be a read error, since a much larger clone differs from it by one base. The chain links TRBV12-3 or TRBV12-4 to TRBJ1-6; no clear D. This CDR3 comprises 13 residues. This CDR3 is CASSIALRSPLHF. CDR3 in DNA: TGTGCCAGCAGTATAGCGCTTCGCTCACCCCTCCACTTT.

This chain links TRBV7-2 with TRBJ2-7, with D perhaps matching TRBD2 (5 bases). This CDR3 has 14 amino acids. The V gene lost 1 base and the J gene lost 6 bases, with 13 bases spanning the gap. The germline gives CDR1 SGHTA, CDR2 FQGNSA. In nucleotides, the CDR3 is TGTGCCAGCAGCTTAGAACTAGTGGGAGCCGAGCAGTACTTC. Translating gives CASSLELVGAEQYF.